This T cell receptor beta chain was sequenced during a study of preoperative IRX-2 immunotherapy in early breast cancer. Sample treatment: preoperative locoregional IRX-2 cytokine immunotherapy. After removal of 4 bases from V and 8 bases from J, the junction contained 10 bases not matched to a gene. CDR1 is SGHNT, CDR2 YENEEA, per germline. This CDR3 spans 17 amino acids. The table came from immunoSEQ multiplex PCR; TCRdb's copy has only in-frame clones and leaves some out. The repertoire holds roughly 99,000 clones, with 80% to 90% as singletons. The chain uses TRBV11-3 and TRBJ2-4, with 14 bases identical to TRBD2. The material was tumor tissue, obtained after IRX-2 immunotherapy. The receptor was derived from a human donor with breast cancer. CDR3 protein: CASSSGLAGDGVDIQYF. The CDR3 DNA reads TGTGCCAGCAGCTCGGGACTAGCGGGAGATGGTGTAGACATTCAGTACTTC.